This T cell receptor beta chain was profiled in a study of human T cells and chemical hapten exposure. Study as a whole: The sensitizing agent was 2% DPC, placed on approximately 2 cm by approximately 2 cm of upper inner arm skin. Study conclusions and caveats: TCRs exceeding a frequency of 1 in 1000 stayed unchanged under DPC sensitization. Among expanded TCRs, significantly more large CDR3 similarity clusters formed than among controls.

This clonotype was counted a few times. Its antigen is not known. Time point of the sample: pre-sensitization, week 0. As to treatment: therapeutic diphenylcyclopropenone sensitization with weekly scalp DPC. From the RACE reads, TCRdb called clonotypes with MiXCR, one entry per CDR3 protein. Among some 250,000 distinct CDR3 sequences, about 7.7% were seen once, and the ten largest hold about 1.1%. Sequences were derived from whole blood, sampled in connection with sensitization to the hapten diphenylcyclopropenone (DPC). This TCR derives from a man aged 18-30 years with alopecia areata. Some clones in this sample may be carry-over from other donors' samples.

The CDR3 DNA reads as TGCAGTGTCGAAAGGGTTACCGGGAGAGGGGGAGCTTTCTTT. Its translation is CSVERVTGRGGAFF. V usage is TRBV20-1 and J usage is TRBJ1-1, with a weak D call TRBD1 (6 bases). This CDR3 is 14 amino acids long. Germline-derived CDR1 and CDR2 are DFQATT and SNEGSKA (reference sequence). V was cut by 7 bases and J by 10 bases, with 25 bases left in between.